This T cell receptor beta chain came from a study of blood T cell repertoires in COVID-19. Only in-frame clones appear in the TCRdb table, and some are missing; sequencing was by immunoSEQ multiplex PCR. The repertoire holds 150,000 to 200,000 clones, with approximately 87% as singletons. The length of the CDR3 is 15 residues. Looked up from germline, CDR1 is SGHTA and CDR2 is FQGNSA. With 2 bases removed from V and 8 bases from J, the gap between germline ends came to 16 bases. This clone was seen once. The V gene is TRBV7-2, the J gene TRBJ2-4; the D gene is possibly TRBD1 (6 bases). The specimen sequenced was peripheral blood. This clonotype was obtained from a young man with active or convalescent COVID-19. The CDR3 sequence is CASSLTQGKGDIQYF. The CDR3 nucleotides are TGTGCCAGCAGCTTAACGCAGGGGAAGGGCGACATTCAGTACTTC.